The next 32 T cell receptor beta chains were all read from a single sample in a study of T cell repertoires in cytomegalovirus infection. TCRdb re-called the reads with MiXCR, one entry per CDR3 protein. The sample holds about 69,000 distinct CDR3 sequences, around 30% seen once. These receptors lack a known antigen. The specimen comprised CD8+ T cells from cultured PBMCs, sampled from culture after CMV antigen stimulation. The receptors were gathered from a human donor in good health (CMV status not recorded). Some clones in this sample may be carry-over from other donors' samples.

The rearrangement joins TRBV27 to TRBJ2-2, with a possible D match to TRBD1 (6 bases). CDR1 is MNHEY, CDR2 SMNVEV, per germline (reference sequence). CDR3 length equals 13 residues. Trimming shortened V by 8 bases and J by 2 bases, and 9 bases separated the two germline ends. The CDR3 nucleotides read TGTGCCAGCCGGGACATTAACACCGGGGAGCTGTTTTTT. It translates to CASRDINTGELFF.

This rearrangement joins TRBV5-4 to TRBJ2-3; D perhaps matches TRBD2 (5 bases). V was shortened by 3 bases and J by 2 bases, with 10 bases between the two germline ends. From germline, CDR1 is SGHNT and CDR2 YYREEE (reference sequence). The CDR3 consists of 14 residues. Here the CDR3 DNA reads TGTGCCAGCAGCTCCGGACTTGTCACAGATACGCAGTATTTT. Protein sequence: CASSSGLVTDTQYF.

This clonotype has just one count. The chain links TRBV27 to TRBJ1-1, with TRBD1 matching 8 bases. Trimming at V came to 6 bases and at J to 6 bases, leaving 18 bases not matched to a gene. Germline CDR1 is MNHEY and CDR2 is SMNVEV (reference sequence). CDR3 size: 17 residues. This chain's CDR3 is CASSTIRTGRYLAEAFF. The CDR3 DNA reads TGTGCCAGCAGCACTATTAGGACAGGGAGGTACCTCGCTGAAGCTTTCTTT.

J is TRBJ2-2 and V is TRBV6-2 or TRBV6-3; D is unresolved. Looked up from germline, CDR1 is MNHEY and CDR2 is SVGEGT. The V gene lost 1 base and the J gene lost 7 bases, with 7 bases spanning the gap. The CDR3 has 13 amino acids. The CDR3: CASSYLNDGELFF. In DNA, the CDR3 is TGTGCCAGCAGTTACTTGAATGACGGGGAGCTGTTTTTT.

Turning to this clonotype: This may stem from a read error, because a much larger clone lies one nucleotide away. The J gene is TRBJ2-1, the V gene TRBV27, with D unresolved. The CDR3 loop spans 9 amino acids. Germline V lookup: CDR1 MNHEY, CDR2 SMNVEV (reference sequence). The germline V and J ends were trimmed by 8 bases and 8 bases, with 4 bases remaining between them. The DNA of the CDR3 is TGTGCCAGCGGCCATGAGCAGTTCTTC. Its protein product is CASGHEQFF.

The chain combines TRBV11-2 with TRBJ2-1; 10 bases map to TRBD2. CDR3 length: 16 residues. J was trimmed by 5 bases and V by 0 bases; bases with no gene match: 4. CDR1 and CDR2 from the germline V gene are SGHAT and FQNNGV. The DNA of the CDR3 is TGTGCCAGCAGCTTAGATCTAGCGGGGGTAGACAATGAGCAGTTCTTC. It codes for CASSLDLAGVDNEQFF.

This clonotype occurred many times. The CDR3 reads CASSLVRSEKLFF. The CDR3 nucleotides are TGTGCCAGCAGCTTAGTCCGGAGTGAAAAACTGTTTTTT. The V call is TRBV7-2, the J call TRBJ1-4, with D unclear. The germline V gene has CDR1 SGHTA and CDR2 FQGNSA. The CDR3 has 13 residues. Between the trimmed V and J ends, which lost 1 base and 7 bases, there was a span of 7 bases.

The chain is built from TRBV2 and TRBJ1-4; D might be TRBD1 (6 bases). Germline V gives CDR1 SNHLY, CDR2 FYNNEI. The V end lost 6 bases, the J end lost 8 bases, and 19 bases lay between the germline ends. CDR3 length equals 15 residues. CDR3 amino acids: CASRGGGQSKEKLFF. For the CDR3, the DNA is TGTGCCAGCAGGGGGGGTGGACAGTCGAAAGAAAAACTGTTTTTT.

V usage is TRBV27 and J usage is TRBJ2-7; D uncertain. Trimming stripped 3 bases from V and 3 bases from J, with 9 bases between. Germline V gives CDR1 MNHEY, CDR2 SMNVEV (reference sequence). This CDR3 comprises 13 residues. The CDR3 DNA reads as TGTGCCAGCAGTTTTGTAGGGAACTACGAGCAGTACTTC. It encodes CASSFVGNYEQYF.

The chain couples TRBV7-9 to TRBJ1-2; 8 positions match TRBD1. Germline V gene sequence: CDR1 SEHNR, CDR2 FQNEAQ (reference sequence). Trimming took 1 base from V and 8 from J; bases not matched to a gene: 9. The CDR3 loop spans 15 amino acids. This chain's CDR3 is CASSLGEQGDGGYTF. The CDR3 DNA is TGTGCCAGCAGCTTAGGGGAACAGGGGGACGGCGGCTACACCTTC.

This clonotype was observed a handful of times. The chain joins TRBV5-6 to TRBJ2-1, with D uncertain. The CDR3 consists of 12 residues. Per germline, CDR1 SGHDT and CDR2 YYEEEE. Trimming removed 2 bases from V and 9 bases from J, with 9 bases in between. The CDR3 here is CASSLFLSEQFF. CDR3 nucleotides: TGTGCCAGCAGCTTATTTCTGAGTGAGCAGTTCTTC.

A few counts support this clonotype. As DNA, the CDR3 is TGTGCCAGCAGCTTAGCAGGAGGCCGTGGGAATTCACCCCTCCACTTT. It translates to CASSLAGGRGNSPLHF. The chain has TRBV7-6 and TRBJ1-6; D remains ambiguous. The germline V and J ends were trimmed by 0 bases and 7 bases, with 13 bases remaining between them. The CDR3 consists of 16 residues. CDR1 and CDR2 (germline): SGHVS, FNYEAQ.

Relative to its sample, this clonotype is medium-sized. The chain is built from TRBV7-2 and TRBJ2-1; D gene unclear. The CDR3 is 14 residues long. Trimming stripped 5 bases from V and 7 bases from J, with 15 bases between. CDR1 and CDR2 from the germline V gene are SGHTA and FQGNSA. CDR3 bases: TGTGCCAGCAGCCCTACCTACCCTGGGAATGAGCAGTTCTTC. Translating gives CASSPTYPGNEQFF.

This chain joins TRBV30 and TRBJ2-2; possibly TRBD1 for D (6 bases). The germline V and J ends were trimmed by 4 bases and 3 bases, with 9 bases remaining between them. The CDR3 is made up of 13 amino acids. Germline V gene lookup returns CDR1 GTSNPN and CDR2 SVGIG (reference sequence). The CDR3 spells CAWTKGDTGELFF. The CDR3 DNA sequence: TGTGCCTGGACCAAGGGGGACACCGGGGAGCTGTTTTTT.

V and J are TRBV29-1 and TRBJ1-5; 7 nucleotides line up with TRBD1. In germline, CDR1 is SQVTM, CDR2 ANQGSEA. Germline trimming cut 4 bases from V and 4 bases from J; bases unmatched to any gene: 10. This CDR3 region has 15 residues. CDR3 in amino acids: CSVGGSGDSNQPQHF. CDR3 DNA sequence: TGCAGCGTTGGGGGGAGCGGGGACAGTAATCAGCCCCAGCATTTT.

The V and J genes are TRBV28 and TRBJ2-7, with D perhaps matching TRBD2 (5 bases). Germline lookup yields CDR1 MDHEN and CDR2 SYDVKM. This CDR3 region has 13 residues. V was pared by 6 bases and J by 0 bases, with 9 bases between. CDR3 DNA sequence: TGTGCCAGCAGGCAACGGGACTCCTACGAGCAGTACTTC. Translation gives CASRQRDSYEQYF.

Turning to this clonotype: One end of the junction fails to match germline, which may point to a read error. J is TRBJ2-7 and V is TRBV4-3; a possible D gene is TRBD1 (5 bases). The CDR3 has 13 residues. The germline gives CDR1 LGHNA, CDR2 YSLEER. The CDR3 sequence is CASSQDTGRPQGF. The CDR3 DNA is TGCGCCAGCAGCCAAGATACAGGCAGACCACAAGGGTTC.

The chain carries TRBV12-3 or TRBV12-4 and TRBJ1-2, with 7 bases that match TRBD1. After removal of 5 bases from V and 4 bases from J, the junction contained 4 bases not matched to a gene. The CDR3 sequence is 13 residues long. The CDR3 loop is CASSQGGSYGYTF. DNA of the CDR3: TGTGCCAGCAGTCAAGGGGGCAGCTATGGCTACACCTTC.

V usage is TRBV7-6 and J usage is TRBJ1-6, with 7 bases lining up with TRBD1. The junction had 17 bases not matched to a gene; V was cut back by 5 bases and J by 7 bases. The length of the CDR3 is 18 residues. Looked up from germline, CDR1 is SGHVS and CDR2 is FNYEAQ. DNA of the CDR3: TGTGCCAGCAGCCCGGCCCTGCCAGGGGGAAATAGGAATTCACCCCTCCACTTT. Translation gives CASSPALPGGNRNSPLHF.

This clonotype was detected ten times or more. The chain combines TRBV10-2 with TRBJ1-1; D ambiguous. V lost 2 bases to trimming and J lost 0 bases, with 16 bases between them. From germline, CDR1 is WSHSY and CDR2 SAAADI. This CDR3 has 17 residues. Written as DNA, the CDR3 is TGCGCCAGCAGTGAGAGACAAGGCCACGGCATGAACACTGAAGCTTTCTTT. Residues: CASSERQGHGMNTEAFF.

Worth noting for this clonotype: Given a much more abundant clone one base away, this may be a read error. The chain employs TRBV7-2 and TRBJ2-1; D is unclear. Germline values: CDR1 SGHTA, CDR2 FQGNSA. Trimming shortened V by 4 bases and J by 0 bases, and 7 bases separated the two germline ends. The CDR3 has 14 amino acids. The CDR3 loop is CASSWTDSYNEQFF. The CDR3 DNA is TGTGCCAGCAGCTGGACGGACTCCTACAATGAGCAGTTCTTC.

This clonotype occurred a few times. The rearrangement links TRBV9 to TRBJ2-5; D may be TRBD2 (6 bases). The germline CDR1 and CDR2 sequences are SGDLS and YYNGEE. The CDR3 covers 16 residues. V dropped 4 bases and J dropped 5 bases, with 21 bases sitting between them. This CDR3 is CASSPRRGEGEETQYF. The CDR3 DNA reads TGTGCCAGCAGCCCCAGGAGGGGCGAGGGTGAGGAGACCCAGTACTTC.

This sequence joins TRBV9 and TRBJ1-2; D remains unclear. The CDR3 loop spans 11 amino acids. The germline V gene encodes CDR1 SGDLS and CDR2 YYNGEE. Trimming stripped 7 bases from V and 6 bases from J, with 10 bases between. CDR3 DNA sequence: TGTGCCAGCTGGGATAGAAATGGCTACACCTTC. Translated: CASWDRNGYTF.

This clonotype was counted ten times or more. The chain links TRBV7-9 to TRBJ2-2, with D possibly being TRBD1 (6 bases). The CDR3 has 16 residues. Trimming left V 4 bases short and J 2 bases short, with 14 bases between. Germline V gives CDR1 SEHNR, CDR2 FQNEAQ (reference sequence). Here the CDR3 reads CASSSNRDTNTGELFF. CDR3 sequence (DNA): TGTGCCAGCAGCTCAAACCGGGACACTAACACCGGGGAGCTGTTTTTT. Using reference TRBV7-9 and TRBJ2-2 for the parts outside the CDR3, the full variable domain is DTGVSQNPRHKITKRGQNVTFRCDPISEHNRLYWYRQTLGQGPEFLTYFQNEAQLEKSRLLSDRFSAERPKGSFSTLEIQRTEQGDSAMYLCASSSNRDTNTGELFFGEGSRLTVL.

This clonotype was counted only a few times. This chain links TRBV12-3 or TRBV12-4 with TRBJ1-6; no clear D. V lost 5 bases and J lost 14, with 13 bases in between. The CDR3 spans 12 residues. CDR3 protein: CASSVDPSALHF. The CDR3, as DNA: TGTGCCAGCAGTGTGGACCCGTCGGCCCTCCACTTT.

This clonotype was detected only a few times. The chain carries TRBV19 and TRBJ1-2; D ambiguous. The CDR3 spans 14 residues. Germline CDR1 is LNHDA and CDR2 is SQIVND (reference sequence). V was clipped by 5 bases and J by 5 bases, with 15 bases between them. CDR3 sequence reads: CASSYDPSWYGYTF. The CDR3 nucleotides are TGTGCCAGTAGTTATGACCCAAGCTGGTATGGCTACACCTTC.

The chain has TRBV20-1 and TRBJ2-7; tentatively, D is TRBD2 (6 bases). This CDR3 contains 11 residues. Looked up from germline, CDR1 is DFQATT and CDR2 is SNEGSKA (reference sequence). The ends were cut back, 7 bases at V and 0 bases at J, with 7 bases in the middle. This chain's CDR3 is CSGGISYEQYF. In DNA form, the CDR3 reads TGCAGTGGCGGGATCTCCTACGAGCAGTACTTC.

The V call is TRBV6-5, the J call TRBJ2-2; D perhaps matches TRBD1 (7 bases). With 0 bases removed from V and 5 bases from J, the gap between germline ends came to 10 bases. The CDR3 is made up of 15 amino acids. Germline V lookup: CDR1 MNHEY, CDR2 SVGAGI. The CDR3: CASSYSAGGTGELFF. In DNA form, the CDR3 reads TGTGCCAGCAGTTACTCAGCAGGGGGGACCGGGGAGCTGTTTTTT.

The rearrangement links TRBV9 to TRBJ1-4; D not resolved. Per germline, CDR1 SGDLS and CDR2 YYNGEE. This CDR3 is 15 amino acids long. The germline V and J ends were trimmed by 3 bases and 6 bases, with 15 bases remaining between them. This CDR3 is CASSATGLGYEKLFF. CDR3 nucleotides: TGTGCCAGCAGCGCAACCGGCCTGGGGTATGAAAAACTGTTTTTT.

This clonotype was found many times. This chain uses TRBV12-3 or TRBV12-4 with TRBJ1-5, with D maybe TRBD1 (5 bases). CDR3 length equals 17 residues. The V and J ends lost 8 bases and 2 bases respectively, with 22 bases between them. For the CDR3, the DNA is TGTGCCAGCGATTCGGGGGGTCCGGAGGAGGGCAATCAGCCCCAGCATTTT. Translated: CASDSGGPEEGNQPQHF.

This chain links TRBV9 with TRBJ1-1; maybe TRBD1 (5 bases). Per the germline V gene, CDR1 is SGDLS and CDR2 is YYNGEE. The CDR3 is 17 residues long. V lost 4 bases and J 3 bases, leaving 22 bases between the germline ends. The CDR3 coding sequence is TGTGCCAGCAGCCCCGCAGGCAGGAGGTGGGGGGACACTGAAGCTTTCTTT. Translated: CASSPAGRRWGDTEAFF.

DNA of the CDR3: TGCAGTGCTAGGATCCTGGGGTTCCACGAGCAGTACTTC. Translated, it gives CSARILGFHEQYF. The chain uses TRBV20-1 and TRBJ2-7; no clear D gene. Germline V lookup: CDR1 DFQATT, CDR2 SNEGSKA (reference sequence). V shed 3 bases and J shed 5 bases, with 14 bases lying between them. CDR3 length equals 13 residues.